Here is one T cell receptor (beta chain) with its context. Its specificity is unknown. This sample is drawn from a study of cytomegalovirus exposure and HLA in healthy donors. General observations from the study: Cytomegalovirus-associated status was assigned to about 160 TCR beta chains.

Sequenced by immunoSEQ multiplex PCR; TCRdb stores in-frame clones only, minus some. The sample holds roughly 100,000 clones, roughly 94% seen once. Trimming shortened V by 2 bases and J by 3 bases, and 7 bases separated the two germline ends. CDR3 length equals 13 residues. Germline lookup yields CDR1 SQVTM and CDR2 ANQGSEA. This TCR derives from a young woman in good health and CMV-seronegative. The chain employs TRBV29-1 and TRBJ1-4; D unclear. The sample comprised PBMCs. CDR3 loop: CSVETRANEKLFF. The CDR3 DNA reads TGCAGCGTTGAAACTCGAGCTAATGAAAAACTGTTTTTT.